The 32 T cell receptor beta chains reported below all come from one sample, sequenced in a study of T cell repertoires in aging, cancer and after chemotherapy. Rearranged V-D-J TRB sequences were amplified with a mixed TRB-A/B primer pool. Each CDR3 protein is one row after TCRdb ran MiXCR on the multiplex PCR reads. Counted here are about 4,800 distinct CDR3 sequences, roughly 27% occurring once; the ten biggest clones make up roughly 7.4%. Amplification of TCR beta used genomic DNA extracted from peripheral blood. The sequenced material came from blood. These receptors were obtained from a human donor in good health.

The chain is built from TRBV5-1 and TRBJ2-3, with D possibly TRBD1 on 5 matching bases. The CDR3 sequence is 14 residues long. Trimming pared 4 bases from V and 1 base from J, leaving 10 bases between. Germline V gene lookup returns CDR1 SGHRS and CDR2 YFSETQ. The CDR3 DNA is TGCGCCAGCAGCATAAAAGGGGGCACAGATACGCAGTATTTT. It is translated as CASSIKGGTDTQYF. The full variable domain, completed using reference TRBV5-1 and TRBJ2-3, is KAGVTQTPRYLIKTRGQQVTLSCSPISGHRSVSWYQQTPGQGLQFLFEYFSETQRNKGNFPGRFSGRQFSNSRSEMNVSTLELGDSALYLCASSIKGGTDTQYFGPGTRLTVL.

There are a few counts of this clonotype. The chain couples TRBV5-4 to TRBJ1-1; D remains ambiguous. Per the germline V gene, CDR1 is SGHNT and CDR2 is YYREEE (reference sequence). The CDR3 has 16 amino acids. V was shortened by 4 bases and J by 3 bases, with 19 bases between the two germline ends. CDR3 sequence (DNA): TGTGCCAGCAGCCCTGGAGTCGGGGTACGGGACACTGAAGCTTTCTTT. It is translated as CASSPGVGVRDTEAFF.

This clonotype is medium-sized in the sample. The gene calls are TRBV6-5 and TRBJ2-2; tentative D call: TRBD2 (6 bases). Germline values: CDR1 MNHEY, CDR2 SVGAGI. V was shortened by 6 bases and J by 0 bases, with 14 bases between the two germline ends. The CDR3 covers 16 residues. The CDR3 sequence is CASRRPGGANTGELFF. For the CDR3, the DNA is TGTGCCAGCAGACGTCCTGGCGGGGCGAACACCGGGGAGCTGTTTTTT.

By sample share, this clonotype is medium-sized. V usage is TRBV30 and J usage is TRBJ1-1; D is unresolved. The germline V gene has CDR1 GTSNPN and CDR2 SVGIG (reference sequence). V was clipped by 2 bases and J by 7 bases, with 11 bases between them. The CDR3 has 12 amino acids. CDR3 protein: CAWSRRSLEAFF. The CDR3 DNA reads TGTGCCTGGAGTCGACGGAGCCTTGAAGCTTTCTTT.

Of note for this clonotype: A much larger clone lies a single base off, so this may be a read error. This CDR3 reads CATSGVSGTEAFF. The CDR3 DNA follows: TGTGCCACCAGCGGAGTATCGGGGACTGAAGCTTTCTTT. J is TRBJ1-1 and V is TRBV15, with unresolved D. Germline V lookup: CDR1 LNHNV, CDR2 YYDKDF (reference sequence). The CDR3 sequence is 13 residues long. The V gene lost 5 bases and the J gene lost 5 bases, with 12 bases spanning the gap.

This clonotype is medium-sized (0.01 to 0.1%) in the sample. This chain joins TRBV12-3 or TRBV12-4 and TRBJ1-1; 8 nucleotides agree with TRBD1. V trimming: 6 bases; J trimming: 6 bases; junction bases outside the gene matches: 9. CDR3 length equals 14 residues. As DNA, the CDR3 is TGTGCCAGCAGGACGGGACAGGCCTTTTCTGAAGCTTTCTTT. Encoded protein: CASRTGQAFSEAFF.

By share, this clonotype counts as medium-sized. This chain links TRBV19 with TRBJ2-2, with TRBD1 identical over 10 bases. After removal of 6 bases from V and 7 bases from J, the junction contained 11 bases not matched to a gene. Germline CDR1 and CDR2: LNHDA and SQIVND (reference sequence). The CDR3 is 16 amino acids. The CDR3 is CASRLSGTGEGGELFF. CDR3 nucleotide sequence: TGTGCCAGTAGATTATCTGGGACAGGGGAGGGCGGGGAGCTGTTTTTT.

This clonotype is medium-sized. V and J are TRBV19 and TRBJ2-1, with TRBD2 identical over 8 bases. Germline CDR1 is LNHDA and CDR2 is SQIVND (reference sequence). With 3 bases clipped from V and 5 bases from J, the junction kept 6 bases outside the gene matches. The CDR3 is 15 amino acids. The CDR3 reads CASSMAVAGNNEQFF. The CDR3 nucleotides read TGTGCCAGTAGTATGGCAGTAGCGGGGAACAATGAGCAGTTCTTC.

The V and J genes are TRBV5-1 and TRBJ2-7; D might be TRBD1 or TRBD2, each matching 5 bases. The CDR3 has 15 amino acids. Germline V CDR1 and CDR2: SGHRS, YFSETQ. Trimming took off 3 bases at V and 6 bases at J, with 19 bases between the two ends. The CDR3 protein is CASSSREGTPPEQYF. Here the CDR3 DNA reads TGCGCCAGCAGCTCCCGAGAGGGGACCCCGCCCGAGCAGTACTTC.

As DNA, the CDR3 is TGTGCCAGCAGTGCCACCCCAGACTATAATTCACCCCTCCACTTT. It specifies CASSATPDYNSPLHF. V gene TRBV6-1 combines with J gene TRBJ1-6; no firm D call. This CDR3 is built from 15 residues. Germline V CDR1 and CDR2: MNHNS, SASEGT. V dropped 4 bases and J dropped 3 bases, with 10 bases sitting between them.

The CDR3 here is CASSFLGIEIKEPQHF. The CDR3 bases are TGTGCCAGCAGTTTCCTAGGGATCGAGATAAAGGAGCCCCAGCATTTT. This chain links TRBV28 with TRBJ1-5; no reliable D call. V lost 3 bases to trimming and J lost 8 bases, with 20 bases between them. Per germline, CDR1 MDHEN and CDR2 SYDVKM. CDR3 length: 16 residues.

As to this clonotype: A read error may be the cause here, since a much bigger clone is one base away. The chain uses TRBV18 and TRBJ2-1, with 15 nucleotides matching TRBD2. Losses at the gene ends were 3 bases for V and 10 bases for J; bases not matched to a gene: 7. From germline, CDR1 is KGHSH and CDR2 LQKENI. This CDR3 comprises 16 residues. The CDR3 coding sequence is TGTGCCAGCTCACCGCGTGGACTAGCGGGAGGGTACGAGCAGTTCTTC. Its translation: CASSPRGLAGGYEQFF. Full variable domain (outside the CDR3, taken from reference TRBV18 and TRBJ2-1): NAGVMQNPRHLVRRRGQEARLRCSPMKGHSHVYWYRQLPEEGLKFMVYLQKENIIDESGMPKERFSAEFPKEGPSILRIQQVVRGDSAAYFCASSPRGLAGGYEQFFGPGTRLTVL.

This clonotype occurred a few times. V and J are TRBV10-3 and TRBJ1-5; possibly TRBD1 for D (6 bases). Trimming removed 0 bases at V and 5 bases at J, with 11 bases between. The V gene's germline CDR1 is ENHRY and CDR2 SYGVKD. There are 15 residues in the CDR3. CDR3 nucleotides: TGTGCCATCAGTGAGTCCCAAGGGGGAGATCAGCCCCAGCATTTT. Translation: CAISESQGGDQPQHF.

This clonotype was seen a single time. This may arise from a read error, as a much more abundant clone is one base away. V usage is TRBV6-5 and J usage is TRBJ2-2; TRBD2 is a possible D gene (7 bases). CDR1 is MNHEY and CDR2 is SVGAGI in the germline V gene. This CDR3 comprises 15 residues. The V end was cut by 6 bases, the J end by 7 bases, with 18 bases between. The CDR3 DNA follows: TGTGCCAGCAGCAAAAACCGGGGGGCCATCGGGGAGCTGTTTTTT. Protein sequence: CASSKNRGAIGELFF.

By proportion, this clonotype is large (0.1 to 1%). The CDR3 DNA sequence: TGTGCCAGTCGACAGGCTGGGGAGACCCAGTACTTC. This gives the protein CASRQAGETQYF. The chain is built from TRBV19 and TRBJ2-5; tentative D call: TRBD1 (6 bases). Trimming shortened V by 8 bases and J by 5 bases, and 12 bases separated the two germline ends. Looked up from germline, CDR1 is LNHDA and CDR2 is SQIVND (reference sequence). The CDR3 is 12 amino acids.

By sample fraction, this clonotype is medium-sized. The genes are TRBV19 and TRBJ2-4; 10 positions match TRBD1. Germline assignment: CDR1 LNHDA and CDR2 SQIVND (reference sequence). The CDR3 spans 15 residues. The V segment lost 7 bases and the J segment 7 bases; nucleotides outside the gene matches: 10. CDR3 coding DNA: TGTGCCAGTACCGCGGCCGGGACAGGGGAGAACATTCAGTACTTC. Translating gives CASTAAGTGENIQYF.

This clonotype rates as medium-sized. CDR3 sequence: CASSPQGQETQYF. Written as DNA, the CDR3 is TGTGCCAGCAGTCCGCAGGGACAAGAGACCCAGTACTTC. This chain joins TRBV6-5 and TRBJ2-5; TRBD1 might be the D (5 bases). This CDR3 is built from 13 residues. V lost 5 bases and J 2 bases, leaving 9 bases between the germline ends. Looked up from germline, CDR1 is MNHEY and CDR2 is SVGAGI.

On this clonotype itself: Mismatch with germline at one junction end may stem from a read error. The chain uses TRBV10-3 and TRBJ2-2; D remains unclear. This CDR3 has 13 residues. Germline lookup yields CDR1 ENHRY and CDR2 SYGVKD. CDR3 region: CASSRRPSGELFF. The CDR3 DNA reads as TGCGCCAGCAGCCGCCGACCATCCGGGGAGCTGTTTTTT.

This clonotype was picked up one time. The V and J genes are TRBV6-5 and TRBJ1-4; D unclear. V shed 11 bases and J shed 1 base, with 20 bases lying between them. The CDR3 sequence is 16 residues long. The V gene's germline CDR1 is MNHEY and CDR2 SVGAGI. CDR3 protein: CASQRGAFETNEKLFF. The CDR3 DNA reads as TGTGCCTCCCAGAGAGGAGCATTTGAAACTAATGAAAAACTGTTTTTT.

This chain joins TRBV4-3 and TRBJ1-2, with 8 bases fitting TRBD1. The CDR3 spans 14 residues. Germline trimming cut 4 bases from V and 4 bases from J; bases unmatched to any gene: 5. Germline CDR1 is LGHNA and CDR2 is YSLEER. The CDR3 region has the DNA TGCGCCAGCAGCCGGGTTGGGACAGGCTATGGCTACACCTTC. It yields the protein CASSRVGTGYGYTF.

Sample share makes this clonotype medium-sized. The chain links TRBV19 to TRBJ2-7; D call uncertain. The CDR3 has 12 amino acids. V shed 5 bases and J shed 3 bases, with 8 bases lying between them. Germline V gene data show CDR1 as LNHDA and CDR2 as SQIVND (reference sequence). Here the CDR3 DNA reads TGTGCCAGTAGTCAAGGATTCTACGAGCAGTACTTC. Its protein product is CASSQGFYEQYF.

To note about this clonotype: A clone one base away is much larger, so this may be a read error. The rearrangement joins TRBV19 to TRBJ2-4; D ambiguous. The CDR3 is made up of 13 amino acids. V was clipped by 7 bases and J by 13 bases, with 20 bases between them. Germline loops: CDR1 LNHDA, CDR2 SQIVND (reference sequence). The CDR3 here is CASTPRSYNEQYF. DNA for the CDR3: TGTGCCAGTACCCCCAGATCCTACAATGAGCAGTACTTC.

Of note for this clonotype: A much larger clone is a single base away; this may be a read error. The J gene is TRBJ2-7, the V gene TRBV27; 10 positions match TRBD2. CDR3 length equals 16 residues. Germline-derived CDR1 and CDR2 are MNHEY and SMNVEV (reference sequence). V dropped 5 bases and J dropped 7; count of bases not matched to a gene: 14. CDR3 loop: CASSLSAGGTYNEQYF. The CDR3 DNA is TGTGCCAGCAGTCTCTCAGCGGGAGGGACATACAATGAGCAGTACTTC.

To note about this clonotype: A much larger clone lies a single base off, so this may be a read error. The rearrangement uses TRBV5-4 and TRBJ2-7; 7 bases match TRBD1. In germline, CDR1 is SGHNT, CDR2 YYREEE (reference sequence). The CDR3 loop spans 14 amino acids. CDR3 protein: CASILLDRRDEQYF. The CDR3 bases are TGTGCCAGCATCTTGCTGGACAGGCGCGACGAGCAGTACTTC. Together with reference TRBV5-4 and TRBJ2-7, the CDR3 gives the full variable domain: ETGVTQSPTHLIKTRGQQVTLRCSSQSGHNTVSWYQQALGQGPQFIFQYYREEENGRGNFPPRFSGLQFPNYSSELNVNALELDDSALYLCASILLDRRDEQYFGPGTRLTVT.

Within the sample, this clonotype is medium-sized. The chain has TRBV30 and TRBJ2-5; 7 nucleotides agree with TRBD1. Germline CDR1 and CDR2: GTSNPN and SVGIG (reference sequence). There are 12 residues in the CDR3. After removal of 7 bases from V and 4 bases from J, the junction contained 6 bases not matched to a gene. Here the CDR3 reads CASRTGVETQYF. DNA for the CDR3: TGTGCCTCGAGAACAGGGGTAGAGACCCAGTACTTC.

V is TRBV5-6 and J is TRBJ1-1, with unresolved D. Trimming removed 10 bases at V and 1 base at J, with 14 bases between. Germline V lookup: CDR1 SGHDT, CDR2 YYEEEE. CDR3 length equals 13 residues. The CDR3 is CAFNRQSNTEAFF. The CDR3 DNA is TGTGCCTTTAACCGGCAATCGAACACTGAAGCTTTCTTT.

This rearrangement joins TRBV28 to TRBJ2-1, with 11 bases aligning to TRBD2. Germline CDR1 reads MDHEN; CDR2 reads SYDVKM. Unmatched junction bases numbered 9, after V lost 5 bases and J lost 6 bases. The CDR3 runs 16 residues. In DNA form, the CDR3 reads TGTGCCAGCAGTCTCCGGAGACTAGCGGGGTTCAATGAGCAGTTCTTC. Its protein product is CASSLRRLAGFNEQFF.

This clonotype was seen only a few times. The chain recombines TRBV27 with TRBJ1-1; D not certain. CDR1 and CDR2 from the germline V gene are MNHEY and SMNVEV (reference sequence). There are 14 residues in the CDR3. Trimming cost V 5 bases and J 1 base, with 11 bases left between them. This chain's CDR3 is CASSLYNRNTEAFF. The CDR3, as DNA: TGTGCCAGCAGTCTATACAACAGGAACACTGAAGCTTTCTTT.

This clonotype occurred once. This may stem from a read error, because a much larger clone lies one nucleotide away. The chain has TRBV30 and TRBJ1-4; D is unclear. The CDR3 is made up of 15 amino acids. The V and J ends lost 5 bases and 0 bases respectively, with 13 bases between them. Germline-derived CDR1 and CDR2 are GTSNPN and SVGIG (reference sequence). CDR3 amino acids: CAWGAQRSTNEKLFF. In DNA, the CDR3 is TGTGCCTGGGGTGCTCAGAGATCAACTAATGAAAAACTGTTTTTT.

This clonotype has a single count. One end of the junction is discordant with germline, which a read error may explain. The chain has TRBV7-9 and TRBJ2-3, with 8 positions matching TRBD1. The germline CDR1 and CDR2 sequences are SEHNR and FQNEAQ (reference sequence). The CDR3 spans 15 residues. CDR3 in DNA: TGTGCCAGCAGCGGCTGGACAGGGAGCACATATACGCAGTATTTT. Amino acid sequence: CASSGWTGSTYTQYF.

The chain links TRBV4-3 to TRBJ1-2; the D gene is possibly TRBD1 (5 bases). This CDR3 is built from 12 residues. Trimming cost V 1 base and J 10 bases, with 10 bases left between them. Germline CDR1 is LGHNA and CDR2 is YSLEER. The CDR3 reads CASSQGAGSYTF. As DNA, the CDR3 is TGCGCCAGCAGCCAAGGGGCAGGGTCCTACACCTTC.

The V and J genes are TRBV20-1 and TRBJ2-1; 12 nucleotides line up with TRBD2. Germline V CDR1 and CDR2: DFQATT, SNEGSKA (reference sequence). The CDR3 is made up of 14 amino acids. Losses at the gene ends were 5 bases for V and 6 bases for J; bases not matched to a gene: 5. CDR3 sequence (DNA): TGCAGTGCTCCGCCTAGCGGGAGGGCCAATGAGCAGTTCTTC. Translation gives CSAPPSGRANEQFF.